The clone carrying this T cell receptor (beta chain) has a handful of counts. Alongside a J-beta primer mix, a sample-barcoded 5' primer served in a second PCR lasting about 7 to 12 cycles. MiXCR, applied by TCRdb to the 5' RACE reads, yields one record per CDR3 protein. The sample records fewer than 2 million distinct CDR3 sequences, around 42% being singletons. The record originates from a study of blood T cells in healthy people across ages. The CDR3 consists of 12 residues. Trimming took off 4 bases at V and 8 bases at J, with 9 bases between the two ends. Germline V gene lookup returns CDR1 MNHNY and CDR2 SVGAGI (reference sequence).

The clonotype was recovered from a human donor in good health. Sequenced material: blood. The chain links TRBV6-6 to TRBJ2-1; D remains ambiguous. CDR3 residues: CASSFPGDEQFF. Written as DNA, the CDR3 is TGTGCCAGCAGTTTCCCCGGCGATGAGCAGTTCTTC.